The 24 T cell receptor beta chains below all came from one sample that was sequenced in a study of blood T cell repertoires in COVID-19 (dated by TCRdb to 2018 to 2021). Library creation used the immunoSEQ multiplex PCR assay. As stored in TCRdb, this immuneACCESS dataset retains in-frame rearrangements with V and J assigned. A fraction of the clones does not appear; measured against another copy, unresolved V genes explain less than half of the discrepancy, and the remainder lacks a known reason. A total of 300,000 to 450,000 clones appear in this sample, more than 80% of them only once. The ten largest clones take up approximately 3% of the sample. The sample consisted of peripheral blood. These receptors were obtained from a woman aged 25 to 39 with COVID-19, enrolled during active disease.

This clone was observed a single time. The V gene is TRBV18, the J gene TRBJ2-3; TRBD2 aligns across 7 bases. The CDR3 is 15 amino acids. The V gene end was trimmed by 3 bases and the J gene end by 0 bases; junction bases not matched to a gene: 3. Germline V lookup: CDR1 KGHSH, CDR2 LQKENI. CDR3 region: CASSPLADSTDTQYF. The CDR3 nucleotides read TGTGCCAGCTCACCGCTAGCGGACAGCACAGATACGCAGTATTTT.

The gene calls are TRBV24-1 and TRBJ2-1; perhaps TRBD2 as D (6 bases). CDR1 and CDR2 from the germline V gene are KGHDR and SFDVKD. This CDR3 has 11 residues. Between the trimmed V and J ends, which lost 1 base and 13 bases, there was a span of 7 bases. The CDR3 here is CATSDFGGQFF. The CDR3 DNA sequence: TGTGCCACCAGTGATTTCGGGGGACAGTTCTTC.

This clone was counted between two and nine times. Other nucleotide sequences from this sample produce the same CDR3. This chain joins TRBV7-9 and TRBJ1-5; D perhaps matches TRBD1 (5 bases). CDR1 and CDR2 from the germline V gene are SEHNR and FQNEAQ (reference sequence). CDR3 length equals 14 residues. V was cut by 1 base and J by 5 bases, with 9 bases left in between. CDR3 amino acids: CASSLGGGDQPQHF. In DNA, the CDR3 is TGTGCCAGCAGCTTAGGTGGAGGGGATCAGCCCCAGCATTTT.

The J gene is TRBJ2-7, the V gene TRBV3-1 (or the pseudogene TRBV3-2); TRBD2 aligns across 15 bases. Germline V gives CDR1 LGHDT, CDR2 YNNKEL (reference sequence). J lost 7 bases, V lost 4 bases, and 5 bases had no gene match. CDR3 length: 15 residues. The CDR3 sequence: CASSRGTSGGREQYF. CDR3 coding DNA: TGTGCCAGCAGCCGTGGGACTAGCGGGGGGCGGGAGCAGTACTTC.

The rearrangement links TRBV6-2 or TRBV6-3 to TRBJ2-5; no definite D call. The CDR3 is 13 amino acids. CDR1 is MNHEY and CDR2 is SVGEGT in the germline V gene. V gave up 6 bases and J gave up 2 bases, with 10 bases separating them. The CDR3 here is CASSLSVQETQYF. DNA of the CDR3: TGTGCCAGCAGCCTCAGCGTGCAAGAGACCCAGTACTTC.

The chain couples TRBV5-6 to TRBJ2-2; 7 bases are a match to TRBD1. The CDR3 extends over 14 amino acids. The ends lost 4 bases at V and 5 bases at J; junction bases unmatched: 5. Looked up from germline, CDR1 is SGHDT and CDR2 is YYEEEE. The CDR3 sequence: CASSRGLDTGELFF. CDR3 sequence (DNA): TGTGCCAGCAGCAGGGGGCTCGATACCGGGGAGCTGTTTTTT.

The gene calls are TRBV5-1 and TRBJ2-5; possible D gene TRBD1, 6 bases. The CDR3 spans 16 residues. Germline lookup yields CDR1 SGHRS and CDR2 YFSETQ. Trimming removed 4 bases from V and 3 bases from J, with 19 bases in between. The CDR3, as DNA: TGCGCCAGCAGCGTGACAGGACGGAAGACGAAAGAGACCCAGTACTTC. This sequence encodes CASSVTGRKTKETQYF.

The chain links TRBV7-9 to TRBJ1-4; 7 bases line up with TRBD1. Trimming cost V 5 bases and J 3 bases; bases outside gene matches: 12. The germline gives CDR1 SEHNR, CDR2 FQNEAQ (reference sequence). The CDR3 length is 17 residues. CDR3 bases: TGTGCCAGCAGCCAGAGCCCCCACAGGGGATCTAATGAAAAACTGTTTTTT. It is translated as CASSQSPHRGSNEKLFF. Together with reference TRBV7-9 and TRBJ1-4, the CDR3 gives the full variable domain: DTGVSQNPRHKITKRGQNVTFRCDPISEHNRLYWYRQTLGQGPEFLTYFQNEAQLEKSRLLSDRFSAERPKGSFSTLEIQRTEQGDSAMYLCASSQSPHRGSNEKLFFGSGTQLSVL.

The chain uses TRBV28 and TRBJ1-1; TRBD1 is a possible D gene (6 bases). V was shortened by 6 bases and J by 4 bases, with 15 bases between the two germline ends. The germline CDR1 and CDR2 sequences are MDHEN and SYDVKM. This CDR3 comprises 14 residues. The CDR3 DNA reads as TGTGCCAGCAGGACCTACAGGGAAAGCACTGAAGCTTTCTTT. As protein: CASRTYRESTEAFF.

Remarks on this clone: One end of the junction fails to match germline, which may point to a read error. J is TRBJ2-1 and V is TRBV7-7; D is perhaps TRBD2 (6 bases). The CDR3 consists of 17 residues. Germline V gene data show CDR1 as SSHAT and CDR2 as FNYEAQ (reference sequence). This chain's CDR3 is CASSLGQPWGEYNEQFF. The CDR3 nucleotides are TGTGCTAGCAGCTTGGGGCAGCCTTGGGGGGAATACAATGAGCAGTTCTTC.

This rearrangement joins TRBV28 to TRBJ1-5, with a possible D match to TRBD1 (5 bases). In germline, CDR1 is MDHEN, CDR2 SYDVKM. The V and J ends lost 3 bases and 3 bases respectively, with 15 bases between them. This CDR3 spans 16 amino acids. The CDR3 sequence: CASSFVSGDLNQPQHF. The CDR3 DNA reads as TGTGCCAGCAGTTTTGTTTCGGGGGACCTCAATCAGCCCCAGCATTTT.

The count of this clone is one. V gene TRBV30 combines with J gene TRBJ2-3, with 8 positions matching TRBD2. From germline, CDR1 is GTSNPN and CDR2 SVGIG (reference sequence). The CDR3 length is 16 residues. The V segment lost 0 bases and the J segment 2 bases; nucleotides outside the gene matches: 7. The CDR3 loop is CAWSVKVAGLTDTQYF. DNA for the CDR3: TGTGCCTGGAGTGTTAAGGTAGCGGGACTCACAGATACGCAGTATTTT.

The rearrangement joins TRBV2 to TRBJ1-3; D is uncertain. This CDR3 is 15 amino acids long. Germline values: CDR1 SNHLY, CDR2 FYNNEI. Trimming stripped 4 bases from V and 3 bases from J, with 13 bases between. The CDR3 loop reads CASSGLEGSGNTIYF. CDR3 nucleotides: TGTGCCAGCAGTGGGTTGGAAGGGAGTGGAAACACCATATATTTT.

This clone appeared a few times. The V gene is TRBV24-1, the J gene TRBJ2-1; D is unclear. Germline assignment: CDR1 KGHDR and CDR2 SFDVKD. Trimming left V 3 bases short and J 3 bases short, with 5 bases between. The CDR3 extends over 13 amino acids. CDR3 DNA: TGTGCCACCAGTGATGTAAACTACAATGAGCAGTTCTTC. Encoded protein: CATSDVNYNEQFF.

This clone has a handful of counts. This rearrangement joins TRBV25-1 to TRBJ2-1; TRBD2 is a possible D gene (6 bases). Germline values: CDR1 MGHDK, CDR2 SYGVNS. The CDR3 has 15 amino acids. Trimming pared 4 bases from V and 7 bases from J, leaving 17 bases between. The CDR3 region is CASSGETRNENEQFF. The CDR3 DNA sequence: TGTGCCAGCAGTGGTGAGACTAGAAATGAGAATGAGCAGTTCTTC.

The chain recombines TRBV2 with TRBJ2-3; TRBD2 aligns across 7 bases. Germline CDR1 SNHLY, CDR2 FYNNEI. The length of the CDR3 is 15 residues. V lost 8 bases to trimming and J lost 4 bases; unmatched junction nucleotides: 12. The CDR3 sequence: CASGYGAGVADTQYF. CDR3 sequence (DNA): TGTGCCAGCGGATACGGGGCGGGGGTCGCAGATACGCAGTATTTT.

The rearrangement links TRBV13 to TRBJ2-1; TRBD1 aligns across 10 bases. The CDR3 length is 16 residues. J lost 2 bases, V lost 3 bases, and 4 bases had no gene match. Germline lookup yields CDR1 PRHDT and CDR2 FYEKMQ (reference sequence). The CDR3 bases are TGTGCCAGCAGCTTCGGGACAGGGGAGGCCTACAATGAGCAGTTCTTC. Translating gives CASSFGTGEAYNEQFF.

This sequence joins TRBV19 and TRBJ2-5; 8 bases align to TRBD2. CDR1 LNHDA and CDR2 SQIVND come from the germline V gene (reference sequence). CDR3 length: 14 amino acids. V lost 5 bases to trimming and J lost 5 bases; unmatched junction nucleotides: 7. CDR3 in amino acids: CASSWGLGSETQYF. CDR3 DNA: TGTGCCAGTAGTTGGGGACTAGGTTCTGAGACCCAGTACTTC.

The V gene is TRBV6-5, the J gene TRBJ1-1; TRBD1 aligns across 11 bases. The V gene's germline CDR1 is MNHEY and CDR2 SVGAGI. The CDR3 has 15 amino acids. V lost 5 bases, J lost 5 bases, and 7 bases stayed unmatched. The CDR3: CASSQDRGRGTEAFF. The CDR3 bases are TGTGCCAGCAGTCAGGACAGGGGGCGCGGGACTGAAGCTTTCTTT.

For the CDR3, the DNA is TGTGCCAGCAGCTTAACCGGGACAGCTGAAGCTTTCTTT. This translates into CASSLTGTAEAFF. This rearrangement joins TRBV13 to TRBJ1-1; 7 nucleotides line up with TRBD1. This CDR3 contains 13 residues. CDR1 and CDR2 from the germline V gene are PRHDT and FYEKMQ (reference sequence). J lost 6 bases, V lost 2 bases, and 3 bases had no gene match.

In regard to this clone: One end of the junction does not line up with germline, which may come from a read error. This chain connects TRBV7-7 to TRBJ2-5; 9 bases map to TRBD1. The CDR3 sequence is 16 residues long. Germline V gives CDR1 SSHAT, CDR2 FNYEAQ (reference sequence). CDR3 bases: TGTGCTAGCAGCTTAGGCGGACAGGGGTGGAGCGAGACCCAGTACTTC. This codes for CASSLGGQGWSETQYF.

V and J are TRBV5-5 and TRBJ2-5, with D maybe TRBD1 (5 bases). The germline V and J ends were trimmed by 5 bases and 10 bases, with 12 bases remaining between them. Germline V gene sequence: CDR1 SGHKS, CDR2 YYEKEE (reference sequence). CDR3 length equals 11 residues. The CDR3 reads CASSLDSNQYF. CDR3 bases: TGTGCCAGCAGTCTCGACAGTAACCAGTACTTC. The complete variable domain, with remaining parts taken from reference TRBV5-5 and TRBJ2-5, reads DAGVTQSPTHLIKTRGQQVTLRCSPISGHKSVSWYQQVLGQGPQFIFQYYEKEERGRGNFPDRFSARQFPNYSSELNVNALLLGDSALYLCASSLDSNQYFGPGTRLLVL.

This clone was seen once. The chain is built from TRBV29-1 and TRBJ2-3; no clear D gene. This CDR3 contains 11 residues. In germline, CDR1 is SQVTM, CDR2 ANQGSEA. The V end lost 4 bases, the J end lost 4 bases, and 6 bases lay between the germline ends. In DNA form, the CDR3 reads TGCAGCGTTGTTCTAGCAGATACGCAGTATTTT. Encoded protein: CSVVLADTQYF.

A note on this clone: Other DNA sequences from this sample encode an identical CDR3 as well. The V gene is TRBV6-5, the J gene TRBJ1-2; D gene ambiguous. V lost 0 bases and J 3 bases, leaving 8 bases between the germline ends. CDR1 is MNHEY and CDR2 is SVGAGI in the germline V gene. The CDR3 runs to 14 residues. The CDR3 sequence is CASSYSTGYYGYTF. CDR3 nucleotide sequence: TGTGCCAGCAGTTACTCGACGGGATACTATGGCTACACCTTC.